This T cell receptor beta chain was captured by sequencing in a study of memory CD4+ T cells and cytomegalovirus serostatus. There are 17 residues in the CDR3. Germline values: CDR1 KGHSH, CDR2 LQKENI. Trimming removed 6 bases from V and 7 bases from J, with 24 bases in between. Points from the study as a whole: Of around 160 reported CMV TCRbeta sequences, 65 to 85 were found in memory CD4+ repertoires.

Original handling: Out-of-frame sequences were removed, leaving around 2,000,000 distinct TCRbeta sequences. This table comes from immunoSEQ multiplex PCR, and its TCRdb copy is limited to in-frame clones, with some not included. Clonal size and the V and J genes are those of that table, whereas D and trimming came from the DNA. The sample lists approximately 46,000 clones; over 60% were seen once. As for this clone: As yet, its antigen is unknown.

Single viable CD3+CD4+CD8-CD45RO+ cells were sorted as the memory CD4+ T cells. CMV serostatus came from serum IgG against pp150, pp28, p38, p52. Total CD4+ T cells were enriched by CD4 positive selection. The chain carries TRBV18 and TRBJ1-4; D uncertain. This clonotype was sampled from an adult in good health and CMV-seronegative. The specimen sequenced was memory CD4+ T cells from blood. The CDR3 loop reads CASSSSGLRVNSEKLFF. The CDR3 region has the DNA TGTGCCAGCTCCTCTTCCGGGCTACGCGTTAACTCTGAAAAACTGTTTTTT.